This TCR beta chain was captured in a study of cytomegalovirus exposure and HLA in healthy donors (dated by TCRdb to the late 2010s). Notes on the research overall: In an earlier analysis of 550 to 750 of the donors, 250 to 350 Gb of sequence data and 100 million or so unique TCR beta sequences from about 179 million T cells were reported. All discovery cohort repertoires had been generated on a single sequencing platform. A few DR-DQ haplotypes were handled as single units for association and clustering because linkage in the cohort was strong. An earlier analysis of some 500 of the donors used high-throughput TCR beta sequencing to judge whether each TCR beta V gene segment behaved as functional or pseudogenic. Of the roughly 420 genotyped donors, 81% were placed in the genetic ancestry cluster associated with self-reported Caucasian donors. Alongside the repertoire data, information on donor age, sex, ethnicity and CMV serostatus was compiled. An early release covering approximately 600 HLA-typed donors comprised about 290 gigabases of sequencing data and tens of millions of unique TCR sequences. HLA typing covered class I and class II loci at four-digit resolution. The number of typed donors differed by locus: 629-630 for A, B, C, DRB1 and DQB1; 522 for DQA1; 606 for DPA1; and around 450 for DPB1. The study aimed to test whether cataloging public T cell receptors could reveal signatures of past pathogen exposure. On average, around 240,000 unique TCR beta nucleotide sequences were sequenced per donor among 300 to 500 genotyped donors of the cohort, with roughly 18% of those sequences being non-productive. High-throughput TCR immunosequencing, statistical association of individual TCRs with disease status, and machine learning were combined to predict cytomegalovirus infection status. A later genetic analysis used genome-wide SNP genotypes for about 60% of the roughly 700 donors, treating that subset as a discovery cohort. A separate validation cohort of approximately 120 different subjects was used in addition to the roughly 720-subject first cohort. The later analysis used no new phenotypic data to find candidate immune exposures, relying instead on TCR beta sequences and their occurrence across donors. A later analysis re-examined previously published TCR beta repertoires from 600 to 700 donors and added high-resolution HLA genotyping to investigate patterns of TCR occurrence. The study profiled the T cell repertoires of more than 500 subjects by immunosequencing and related them to cytomegalovirus serostatus. General study outcomes and caveats: While some public TCRs were present in many individuals, most TCR sequences turned up only very rarely across donors. A further reported finding was that TCR beta sequences accurately predicted the HLA-A and HLA-B alleles for most subjects in the first cohort. An association between a missense DCLRE1C variant and V-gene and J-gene trimming of TCR beta chains was found in a later genetic analysis and replicated in an independent cohort. The classifier was reported to diagnose cytomegalovirus status with high specificity and sensitivity in both the original cohort and the validation cohort. It was suggested by the authors that the approach could potentially be generalized to other disease states and immunological phenotypes. Linkage disequilibrium might explain the correlated functional status among segregating V segments, but an unknown experimental factor could not be excluded. A later analysis associated 16,951 TCR beta sequences with specific HLA alleles at a false discovery rate of 0.05. Assigning TCR associations to individual alleles was difficult when HLA alleles, especially DR and DQ, strongly co-occurred. A later analysis found that TCR association rates varied across HLA loci, with DRB1 alleles showing the most associated TCRs and HLA-C alleles the fewest. HLA typing was unavailable for some donors at each locus, so association tests used only the typed subset. This cohort had only TCR beta chains sequenced, and the lack of alpha or paired-chain data limited which features could be detected. Roughly uniform sequencing depth across donors was assumed in presence/absence analyses, although this assumption may not hold. In a later analysis, HLA-associated TCR beta chains were found to be more clonally expanded and to have lower generation probabilities than equally common non-associated chains. Because counts were too low, more than 15 rarely observed V segments, including chromosome 9 orphons, were left out of the earlier analysis of some 640 of the donors. The study listed 150 to 200 TCR beta chains as associated with cytomegalovirus. A cluster of highly shared sequence variants was judged likely to be a technical artifact of the sequencing pipeline. Most CMV-associated TCR beta chains appeared to be HLA-restricted in a later analysis, and the HLA associations seemed to be driven largely by CMV exposure. The only immune exposure information available for the cohort was CMV serostatus. A later analysis reported that several top co-occurrence clusters appeared linked to parvovirus B19, influenza, CMV and Epstein-Barr virus. In vitro tests confirmed that three of the cytomegalovirus-associated TCR beta chains recognize cytomegalovirus antigens. Broadly in line with IMGT annotations, most TCR beta V segments showed up in productive rearrangements about 90% or about 30% of the time in an earlier analysis of 450 to 750 of the donors. Compared with the 666-donor mean, donors in an Asian-associated ancestry cluster had fewer N-insertions in productive TCRs, according to a later genetic analysis.

With regard to this clone: This receptor's antigen is unknown. The input lacks base qualities; no much larger clone sits a single base away.

The cohort was made up of 666 healthy bone marrow donors. At the time of sampling, all cohort members were nominally healthy, though unrecorded immune exposures were likely present. The donor was CMV seropositive and was included in the group of 250 to 300 seropositive cohort members. A peripheral blood sample was provided by each donor, and peripheral blood mononuclear cells were used for TCR beta sequencing. Genomic DNA extraction from the blood cell samples was performed with the Qiagen DNeasy Blood Extraction Kit. The library was obtained by the immunoSEQ multiplex PCR assay. For the multiplex PCR, a mixture combining 60 forward primers for TCR Vbeta segments and 13 reverse primers for TCR Jbeta segments was used. The CDR3 region of rearranged TCR beta genes was amplified from genomic DNA with a multiplex PCR assay. Amplified TCR beta libraries were sequenced as 87-base-pair reads on the Illumina HiSeq System. The authors processed their data as follows. In a later analysis, tens of millions of unique TCR beta chains were counted across the 500 to 850 repertoires, and around 10 million of these chains were shared by at least two donors. To remove PCR and sequencing errors, raw reads were error-corrected and collapsed into unique sequences using a nearest-neighbor algorithm that merged closely related sequences. V, D and J gene segments were assigned by aligning CDR3 sequences to IMGT reference sequences. For a sequence to be retained, a match of at least six nucleotides to both a V gene segment and a J gene segment was required. A rearrangement counted as productive if the CDR3 had no stop codons and remained in frame with V and J, and every other rearrangement counted as non-productive. Following IMGT convention, CDR3 was defined as the stretch from the second conserved V-encoded cysteine to the conserved J-encoded phenylalanine. The earlier analysis of a few hundred of the donors excluded sequences that lacked an unambiguous match to a single V gene segment. In an earlier analysis of about 590 of the donors, a V segment was called functional when productive rearrangements were above 56.7%, and segregating when the standard deviation between donors exceeded 5%. To diagnose cytomegalovirus status from the catalog of TCR beta chain sequences, a statistical classification framework was built. In a later analysis, TCR nucleotide sequences were compared against IMGT/GENE-DB human TR gene sequences so that V and J genes could be assigned. Using the TCRdist pipeline, a later analysis assigned CDR3 sequences along with most-parsimonious VDJ recombination scenarios. In a later analysis, each TCR beta chain was defined by its CDR3 amino acid sequence together with its V-gene family, and reads without a unique V-gene family were excluded. In a later analysis, several hundred highly shared, low-generation-probability nucleotide sequences were removed to address suspected cross-contamination and a sequencing artifact. For each public chain, a later analysis derived a clonal expansion index from normalized ranks of inferred template counts within each repertoire. In a later analysis, generation probabilities were computed using a VDJ recombination model fitted to out-of-frame rearrangements, and the results were checked against IGoR. Hypergeometric tests were used in a later analysis to score TCR-TCR, TCR-HLA and TCR-CMV co-occurrence, with a repertoire-size bias correction applied to the TCR pairs. False discovery rates were estimated in a later analysis by permuting HLA or CMV assignments 20 times. In a later analysis, co-occurring TCRs were grouped with DBSCAN, and TCRdist sequence similarity was added when clustering was performed within HLA-allele-positive subsets. For co-occurrence clustering, repertoires with fewer than 30,000 or more than 120,000 public chains were excluded, along with about five repertoires with anomalous nucleotide sharing. In TCRdb, the immuneACCESS table is reduced to in-frame sequences with V and J assigned. These tables do not hold every clone; where another copy was compared, an unresolved V gene accounts for under half, and the others remain unexplained. V, J and clone size were drawn from that table, and D and trimming were deduced from the DNA. In this sample the table shows 130,000 to 150,000 clones, around 82% of which occur a single time. Around 2.5% of the sample belongs to the ten largest clones.

Sequenced input: PBMCs. The sequence was obtained from a woman aged 18-29 years in good health and CMV-seropositive.

The CDR3 reads CASSQGIGRNSLEKLFF. The DNA sequence is given as TGTGCCAGCAGCCAAGGGATAGGGAGGAACTCTTTGGAAAAACTGTTTTTT. The sequence links TRBV14 to TRBJ1-4; no confident D gene assignment can be made. The V and J ends are trimmed by 1 base and 8 bases, leaving 20 bases between them. The germline V gene specifies SGHDN as CDR1 and FVKESK as CDR2. Including the terminal cysteine and phenylalanine, the CDR3 comprises 17 residues. Here the CDR3 DNA is all that survives: 51 bases in frame from base 1.